A single sample gave rise to the 27 T cell receptor beta chains below, sequenced in a study of shared clonotypes between healthy human individuals. Repertoires were generated with immunoSEQ multiplex PCR, while TCRdb's copy carries only in-frame clones and drops some. The sample has millions of clones; 93% are singletons. Material: naive CD4+ T cells from PBMCs. This sample's subset: CD45RA+ positively selected. All receptors derive from a man aged 18 to 35 in good health. Some clones in this sample may be carry-over from other donors' samples.

A remark on this clone: A junction boundary mismatches the germline segment, possibly from a read error. This rearrangement joins TRBV19 to TRBJ2-1; 9 positions match TRBD2. The germline V gene has CDR1 LNHDA and CDR2 SQIVND (reference sequence). This CDR3 spans 17 amino acids. The CDR3 sequence is CASSIVPGLATKHEQFF. CDR3 DNA sequence: TGTGCCAGTAGCATAGTTCCGGGACTAGCCACTAAACATGAGCAGTTCTTC. The variable domain in full, completed from reference TRBV19 and TRBJ2-1, reads DGGITQSPKYLFRKEGQNVTLSCEQNLNHDAMYWYRQDPGQGLRLIYYSQIVNDFQKGDIAEGYSVSREKKESFPLTVTSAQKNPTAFYLCASSIVPGLATKHEQFFGPGTRLTVL.

V is TRBV30 and J is TRBJ2-3; D gene ambiguous. Germline V gene data show CDR1 as GTSNPN and CDR2 as SVGIG (reference sequence). The CDR3 extends over 13 amino acids. V lost 3 bases to trimming and J lost 2 bases, with 9 bases between them. CDR3 sequence reads: CAWSAGLTDTQYF. The CDR3 region has the DNA TGTGCCTGGAGCGCCGGGCTCACAGATACGCAGTATTTT. Based on the CDR3 plus reference TRBV30 and TRBJ2-3, the full variable domain is SQTIHQWPATLVQPVGSPLSLECTVEGTSNPNLYWYRQAAGRGLQLLFYSVGIGQISSEVPQNLSASRPQDRQFILSSKKLLLSDSGFYLCAWSAGLTDTQYFGPGTRLTVL.

V gene TRBV5-1 combines with J gene TRBJ2-1; D possibly corresponds to TRBD1 (6 bases). Trimming removed 4 bases at V and 0 bases at J, with 11 bases between. This CDR3 is 15 amino acids long. CDR1 and CDR2 (germline): SGHRS, YFSETQ. CDR3 sequence: CASSTGGSSYNEQFF. In DNA form, the CDR3 reads TGCGCCAGCAGCACTGGGGGCAGCTCCTACAATGAGCAGTTCTTC.

The chain joins TRBV7-3 to TRBJ2-3, with D maybe TRBD2 (6 bases). V was cut by 4 bases and J by 4 bases, with 12 bases left in between. This CDR3 contains 14 residues. Germline values: CDR1 SGHTA, CDR2 FQGTGA. The CDR3 reads CASSSEEGSDTQYF. CDR3 in DNA: TGTGCCAGCAGCTCCGAGGAGGGTTCAGATACGCAGTATTTT. The full variable domain, with the rest looked up from reference TRBV7-3 and TRBJ2-3, is GAGVSQTPSNKVTEKGKYVELRCDPISGHTALYWYRQSLGQGPEFLIYFQGTGAADDSGLPNDRFFAVRPEGSVSTLKIQRTERGDSAVYLCASSSEEGSDTQYFGPGTRLTVL.

This sequence joins TRBV9 and TRBJ2-3; D call uncertain. V was shortened by 0 bases and J by 2 bases, with 13 bases between the two germline ends. Germline-derived CDR1 and CDR2 are SGDLS and YYNGEE. The CDR3 sequence is 16 residues long. The CDR3 is CASSVVPEPITDTQYF. CDR3 bases: TGTGCCAGCAGCGTAGTACCTGAACCTATCACAGATACGCAGTATTTT.

The gene calls are TRBV27 and TRBJ1-3; no clear D. The germline CDR1 and CDR2 sequences are MNHEY and SMNVEV (reference sequence). V was trimmed by 6 bases and J by 3 bases, leaving 9 bases between them. The CDR3 is 13 amino acids. The CDR3 DNA follows: TGTGCCAGCAGCCCATGGATTGGAAACACCATATATTTT. Amino acid sequence: CASSPWIGNTIYF.

V usage is TRBV7-3 and J usage is TRBJ2-3; 8 nucleotides align to TRBD1. J gave up 4 bases and V 5 bases, and 11 bases lay outside the gene matches. CDR1 and CDR2 (germline): SGHTA, FQGTGA. The CDR3 has 16 amino acids. The CDR3 DNA reads as TGTGCCAGCAGCCCCACAGGGGGGCGCAGGGCAGATACGCAGTATTTT. The encoded protein is CASSPTGGRRADTQYF.

Of note for this clone: Other DNA sequences in this specimen translate into the identical CDR3. The chain has TRBV7-2 and TRBJ2-1, with 7 positions matching TRBD2. This CDR3 is 15 amino acids long. Germline loops: CDR1 SGHTA, CDR2 FQGNSA. Trimming cost V 1 base and J 3 bases; bases outside gene matches: 3. This CDR3 reads CASSLGLAVYNEQFF. In nucleotides, the CDR3 is TGTGCCAGCAGCTTAGGGCTAGCGGTCTACAATGAGCAGTTCTTC.

V is TRBV7-2 and J is TRBJ2-7; 10 bases match TRBD2. CDR3 length: 15 amino acids. V was clipped by 2 bases and J by 3 bases; unmatched bases: 4. The germline gives CDR1 SGHTA, CDR2 FQGNSA. The CDR3 bases are TGTGCCAGCAGCTTAAGGACTAGCGGAATCTACGAGCAGTACTTC. This codes for CASSLRTSGIYEQYF.

V usage is TRBV7-8 and J usage is TRBJ1-4; no clear D gene. The V end was cut by 5 bases, the J end by 8 bases, with 12 bases between. Germline lookup yields CDR1 SGHVS and CDR2 FQNEAQ. The CDR3 spans 13 residues. The CDR3 bases are TGTGCCAGCAGCCCCCCCCGTCCGGAAAAACTGTTTTTT. Protein product: CASSPPRPEKLFF.

The J gene is TRBJ1-2, the V gene TRBV27; TRBD1 aligns across 10 bases. Trimming at V came to 6 bases and at J to 9 bases, leaving 13 bases not matched to a gene. CDR1 is MNHEY, CDR2 SMNVEV, per germline (reference sequence). The CDR3 has 15 amino acids. The CDR3 DNA reads as TGTGCCAGCAGCAAGCCTTCGGGACAGGGGAGTAGCTACACCTTC. It specifies CASSKPSGQGSSYTF.

The rearrangement links TRBV9 to TRBJ2-7; possibly TRBD2 for D (5 bases). The CDR3 spans 14 residues. Between the trimmed V and J ends, which lost 3 bases and 4 bases, there was a span of 14 bases. Per the germline V gene, CDR1 is SGDLS and CDR2 is YYNGEE. DNA for the CDR3: TGTGCCAGCAGCGAGAGGGCCGGATCTTACGAGCAGTACTTC. It is translated as CASSERAGSYEQYF.

The V gene is TRBV2, the J gene TRBJ1-2; D is unclear. The CDR3 spans 13 residues. V was cut by 7 bases and J by 4 bases, with 13 bases left in between. Germline loops: CDR1 SNHLY, CDR2 FYNNEI. The CDR3 coding sequence is TGTGCCAGCAAAGCCGGGATTCTCTATGGCTACACCTTC. Encoded protein: CASKAGILYGYTF.

This chain connects TRBV15 to TRBJ2-7; 7 bases agree with TRBD2. Per germline, CDR1 LNHNV and CDR2 YYDKDF (reference sequence). J gave up 7 bases and V 1 base, and 1 base lay outside the gene matches. The CDR3 covers 12 residues. The CDR3 reads CATSRAGGEQYF. In DNA form, the CDR3 reads TGTGCCACCAGCAGAGCCGGGGGGGAGCAGTACTTC.

The chain is built from TRBV7-2 and TRBJ2-5, with a weak D call TRBD2 (6 bases). The V end was cut by 0 bases, the J end by 5 bases, with 13 bases between. The CDR3 extends over 15 amino acids. Germline CDR1 and CDR2: SGHTA and FQGNSA. The CDR3 spells CASSLAGGLGETQYF. The DNA for the CDR3 is TGTGCCAGCAGCTTAGCGGGAGGACTCGGGGAGACCCAGTACTTC.

Comments on this clone: This same CDR3 is encoded by further DNA sequences in the sample. This chain joins TRBV5-1 and TRBJ2-1; 14 bases align to TRBD2. The CDR3 is 16 amino acids. Germline CDR1 is SGHRS and CDR2 is YFSETQ. The V segment lost 4 bases and the J segment 4 bases; nucleotides outside the gene matches: 4. The CDR3 nucleotides read TGCGCCAGCAGCCCTAGACTAGCGGGAGGGTACAATGAGCAGTTCTTC. This gives the protein CASSPRLAGGYNEQFF. Using reference TRBV5-1 and TRBJ2-1 for the parts outside the CDR3, the full variable domain is KAGVTQTPRYLIKTRGQQVTLSCSPISGHRSVSWYQQTPGQGLQFLFEYFSETQRNKGNFPGRFSGRQFSNSRSEMNVSTLELGDSALYLCASSPRLAGGYNEQFFGPGTRLTVL.

On this clone itself: Other DNA variants within this sample encode the same CDR3. This chain connects TRBV18 to TRBJ2-7; weak D call: TRBD2 (5 bases). Germline-derived CDR1 and CDR2 are KGHSH and LQKENI. V lost 2 bases and J 4 bases, leaving 9 bases between the germline ends. CDR3 length: 13 residues. This chain's CDR3 is CASSPSRGYEQYF. Here the CDR3 DNA reads TGTGCCAGCTCACCAAGTCGAGGGTACGAGCAGTACTTC.

The chain combines TRBV9 with TRBJ1-2; D is unresolved. V lost 0 bases to trimming and J lost 4 bases, with 13 bases between them. In germline, CDR1 is SGDLS, CDR2 YYNGEE. The CDR3 covers 15 residues. The CDR3 protein is CASSVAGPAGYGYTF. The DNA for the CDR3 is TGTGCCAGCAGCGTAGCCGGCCCCGCAGGCTATGGCTACACCTTC.

Concerning this clone itself: Other DNA sequences of this sample code for an identical CDR3. The V and J genes are TRBV11-2 and TRBJ2-7; D remains unclear. This CDR3 spans 12 amino acids. V lost 4 bases, J lost 0 bases, and 4 bases lay in between. The germline V gene has CDR1 SGHAT and CDR2 FQNNGV. The CDR3 nucleotides read TGTGCCAGCAGCTCCGACTCCTACGAGCAGTACTTC. Translation gives CASSSDSYEQYF.

The rearrangement joins TRBV5-1 to TRBJ2-7; 7 bases align to TRBD2. The V gene's germline CDR1 is SGHRS and CDR2 YFSETQ. The CDR3 has 14 amino acids. Trimming took 4 bases from V and 0 from J; bases not matched to a gene: 4. The CDR3 region has the DNA TGCGCCAGCAGCCGGGGAGGGTTCTCCTACGAGCAGTACTTC. It specifies CASSRGGFSYEQYF.

This clone was picked up a small number of times. The V gene is TRBV28, the J gene TRBJ1-1; D gene uncertain. The germline gives CDR1 MDHEN, CDR2 SYDVKM. Trimming pared 7 bases from V and 0 bases from J, leaving 9 bases between. The CDR3 has 13 amino acids. CDR3 in DNA: TGTGCCAGCACCCCATCATTGAACACTGAAGCTTTCTTT. Translated: CASTPSLNTEAFF.

The rearrangement links TRBV28 to TRBJ2-1; 9 positions agree with TRBD2. This CDR3 has 20 residues. V gave up 2 bases and J gave up 5 bases; unmatched junction bases: 19. The germline V gene encodes CDR1 MDHEN and CDR2 SYDVKM. CDR3 sequence (DNA): TGTGCCAGCAGTTTACTATTCCCCGGACTGAGCGGGAGGTTTCACAATGAGCAGTTCTTC. Translation gives CASSLLFPGLSGRFHNEQFF.

Turning to this clone: Distinct nucleotide sequences in the sample also encode this CDR3. The chain has TRBV5-1 and TRBJ2-1, with 8 bases identical to TRBD2. The germline gives CDR1 SGHRS, CDR2 YFSETQ. The CDR3 loop spans 16 amino acids. J gave up 4 bases and V 0 bases, and 6 bases lay outside the gene matches. CDR3 bases: TGCGCCAGCAGCTTGGTTCCGGGAGGGGGATACAATGAGCAGTTCTTC. It is translated as CASSLVPGGGYNEQFF.

The CDR3 bases are TGTGCCAGCAGCTTGACTGGCGGGGTCACAGATACGCAGTATTTT. Its translation: CASSLTGGVTDTQYF. This chain connects TRBV5-7 to TRBJ2-3; the D gene is possibly TRBD2 (6 bases). TRBV5-7 is an ORF for which the function is uncertain. V was shortened by 1 base and J by 2 bases, with 11 bases between the two germline ends. The CDR3 loop spans 15 amino acids.

The chain couples TRBV7-9 to TRBJ1-3, with D maybe TRBD1 (5 bases). The germline gives CDR1 SEHNR, CDR2 FQNEAQ (reference sequence). This CDR3 spans 14 amino acids. With 0 bases removed from V and 5 bases from J, the gap between germline ends came to 8 bases. The CDR3 DNA reads as TGTGCCAGCAGCTTAGCGGGACTTCGAAACACCATATATTTT. Its protein product is CASSLAGLRNTIYF.

J is TRBJ2-1 and V is TRBV28, with D maybe TRBD2 (6 bases). CDR1 and CDR2 from the germline V gene are MDHEN and SYDVKM. The CDR3 spans 15 residues. V dropped 5 bases and J dropped 7 bases, with 18 bases sitting between them. The CDR3 DNA is TGTGCCAGCAGTCCCCCGGGACTGCCTTGGAATGAGCAGTTCTTC. It translates to CASSPPGLPWNEQFF.

Concerning this clone itself: Other DNA variants within this sample encode the same CDR3. The J gene is TRBJ2-5, the V gene TRBV9; D is perhaps TRBD1 or TRBD2 (5 bases each). Trimming removed 4 bases from V and 2 bases from J, with 15 bases in between. The CDR3 contains 15 residues. CDR1 and CDR2 (germline): SGDLS, YYNGEE. Written as DNA, the CDR3 is TGTGCCAGCAGCCCGACCGGGACCGTTCAAGAGACCCAGTACTTC. Its translation is CASSPTGTVQETQYF.